In this sample, the clone carrying this TCR beta chain turned up a few times. The data originate from a study of T-cell memory formation after mild COVID-19. This CDR3 is built from 21 residues. The V and J ends lost 0 bases and 0 bases, in that order; junction bases with no gene match: 17. Germline assignment: CDR1 LGHDT and CDR2 YNNKEL (reference sequence). Using its own MiXCR run on the 5' RACE reads, TCRdb lists one record per CDR3 protein. The sample lists nearly 110,000 distinct CDR3 sequences, around 12% occurring once. This TCR was recovered from an adult woman who had mild COVID-19 (a few samples of this study predate the infection). Cell type and time point are not known. Source material: PBMCs or a T cell subset sorted from them (not recorded which). The chain joins TRBV3-1 to TRBJ2-1; 7 nucleotides line up with TRBD2. The CDR3 DNA sequence: TGTGCCAGCAGCCAAGATGGGGGACTAAACTCCTTACAGAGCTCCTACAATGAGCAGTTCTTC. Protein: CASSQDGGLNSLQSSYNEQFF.